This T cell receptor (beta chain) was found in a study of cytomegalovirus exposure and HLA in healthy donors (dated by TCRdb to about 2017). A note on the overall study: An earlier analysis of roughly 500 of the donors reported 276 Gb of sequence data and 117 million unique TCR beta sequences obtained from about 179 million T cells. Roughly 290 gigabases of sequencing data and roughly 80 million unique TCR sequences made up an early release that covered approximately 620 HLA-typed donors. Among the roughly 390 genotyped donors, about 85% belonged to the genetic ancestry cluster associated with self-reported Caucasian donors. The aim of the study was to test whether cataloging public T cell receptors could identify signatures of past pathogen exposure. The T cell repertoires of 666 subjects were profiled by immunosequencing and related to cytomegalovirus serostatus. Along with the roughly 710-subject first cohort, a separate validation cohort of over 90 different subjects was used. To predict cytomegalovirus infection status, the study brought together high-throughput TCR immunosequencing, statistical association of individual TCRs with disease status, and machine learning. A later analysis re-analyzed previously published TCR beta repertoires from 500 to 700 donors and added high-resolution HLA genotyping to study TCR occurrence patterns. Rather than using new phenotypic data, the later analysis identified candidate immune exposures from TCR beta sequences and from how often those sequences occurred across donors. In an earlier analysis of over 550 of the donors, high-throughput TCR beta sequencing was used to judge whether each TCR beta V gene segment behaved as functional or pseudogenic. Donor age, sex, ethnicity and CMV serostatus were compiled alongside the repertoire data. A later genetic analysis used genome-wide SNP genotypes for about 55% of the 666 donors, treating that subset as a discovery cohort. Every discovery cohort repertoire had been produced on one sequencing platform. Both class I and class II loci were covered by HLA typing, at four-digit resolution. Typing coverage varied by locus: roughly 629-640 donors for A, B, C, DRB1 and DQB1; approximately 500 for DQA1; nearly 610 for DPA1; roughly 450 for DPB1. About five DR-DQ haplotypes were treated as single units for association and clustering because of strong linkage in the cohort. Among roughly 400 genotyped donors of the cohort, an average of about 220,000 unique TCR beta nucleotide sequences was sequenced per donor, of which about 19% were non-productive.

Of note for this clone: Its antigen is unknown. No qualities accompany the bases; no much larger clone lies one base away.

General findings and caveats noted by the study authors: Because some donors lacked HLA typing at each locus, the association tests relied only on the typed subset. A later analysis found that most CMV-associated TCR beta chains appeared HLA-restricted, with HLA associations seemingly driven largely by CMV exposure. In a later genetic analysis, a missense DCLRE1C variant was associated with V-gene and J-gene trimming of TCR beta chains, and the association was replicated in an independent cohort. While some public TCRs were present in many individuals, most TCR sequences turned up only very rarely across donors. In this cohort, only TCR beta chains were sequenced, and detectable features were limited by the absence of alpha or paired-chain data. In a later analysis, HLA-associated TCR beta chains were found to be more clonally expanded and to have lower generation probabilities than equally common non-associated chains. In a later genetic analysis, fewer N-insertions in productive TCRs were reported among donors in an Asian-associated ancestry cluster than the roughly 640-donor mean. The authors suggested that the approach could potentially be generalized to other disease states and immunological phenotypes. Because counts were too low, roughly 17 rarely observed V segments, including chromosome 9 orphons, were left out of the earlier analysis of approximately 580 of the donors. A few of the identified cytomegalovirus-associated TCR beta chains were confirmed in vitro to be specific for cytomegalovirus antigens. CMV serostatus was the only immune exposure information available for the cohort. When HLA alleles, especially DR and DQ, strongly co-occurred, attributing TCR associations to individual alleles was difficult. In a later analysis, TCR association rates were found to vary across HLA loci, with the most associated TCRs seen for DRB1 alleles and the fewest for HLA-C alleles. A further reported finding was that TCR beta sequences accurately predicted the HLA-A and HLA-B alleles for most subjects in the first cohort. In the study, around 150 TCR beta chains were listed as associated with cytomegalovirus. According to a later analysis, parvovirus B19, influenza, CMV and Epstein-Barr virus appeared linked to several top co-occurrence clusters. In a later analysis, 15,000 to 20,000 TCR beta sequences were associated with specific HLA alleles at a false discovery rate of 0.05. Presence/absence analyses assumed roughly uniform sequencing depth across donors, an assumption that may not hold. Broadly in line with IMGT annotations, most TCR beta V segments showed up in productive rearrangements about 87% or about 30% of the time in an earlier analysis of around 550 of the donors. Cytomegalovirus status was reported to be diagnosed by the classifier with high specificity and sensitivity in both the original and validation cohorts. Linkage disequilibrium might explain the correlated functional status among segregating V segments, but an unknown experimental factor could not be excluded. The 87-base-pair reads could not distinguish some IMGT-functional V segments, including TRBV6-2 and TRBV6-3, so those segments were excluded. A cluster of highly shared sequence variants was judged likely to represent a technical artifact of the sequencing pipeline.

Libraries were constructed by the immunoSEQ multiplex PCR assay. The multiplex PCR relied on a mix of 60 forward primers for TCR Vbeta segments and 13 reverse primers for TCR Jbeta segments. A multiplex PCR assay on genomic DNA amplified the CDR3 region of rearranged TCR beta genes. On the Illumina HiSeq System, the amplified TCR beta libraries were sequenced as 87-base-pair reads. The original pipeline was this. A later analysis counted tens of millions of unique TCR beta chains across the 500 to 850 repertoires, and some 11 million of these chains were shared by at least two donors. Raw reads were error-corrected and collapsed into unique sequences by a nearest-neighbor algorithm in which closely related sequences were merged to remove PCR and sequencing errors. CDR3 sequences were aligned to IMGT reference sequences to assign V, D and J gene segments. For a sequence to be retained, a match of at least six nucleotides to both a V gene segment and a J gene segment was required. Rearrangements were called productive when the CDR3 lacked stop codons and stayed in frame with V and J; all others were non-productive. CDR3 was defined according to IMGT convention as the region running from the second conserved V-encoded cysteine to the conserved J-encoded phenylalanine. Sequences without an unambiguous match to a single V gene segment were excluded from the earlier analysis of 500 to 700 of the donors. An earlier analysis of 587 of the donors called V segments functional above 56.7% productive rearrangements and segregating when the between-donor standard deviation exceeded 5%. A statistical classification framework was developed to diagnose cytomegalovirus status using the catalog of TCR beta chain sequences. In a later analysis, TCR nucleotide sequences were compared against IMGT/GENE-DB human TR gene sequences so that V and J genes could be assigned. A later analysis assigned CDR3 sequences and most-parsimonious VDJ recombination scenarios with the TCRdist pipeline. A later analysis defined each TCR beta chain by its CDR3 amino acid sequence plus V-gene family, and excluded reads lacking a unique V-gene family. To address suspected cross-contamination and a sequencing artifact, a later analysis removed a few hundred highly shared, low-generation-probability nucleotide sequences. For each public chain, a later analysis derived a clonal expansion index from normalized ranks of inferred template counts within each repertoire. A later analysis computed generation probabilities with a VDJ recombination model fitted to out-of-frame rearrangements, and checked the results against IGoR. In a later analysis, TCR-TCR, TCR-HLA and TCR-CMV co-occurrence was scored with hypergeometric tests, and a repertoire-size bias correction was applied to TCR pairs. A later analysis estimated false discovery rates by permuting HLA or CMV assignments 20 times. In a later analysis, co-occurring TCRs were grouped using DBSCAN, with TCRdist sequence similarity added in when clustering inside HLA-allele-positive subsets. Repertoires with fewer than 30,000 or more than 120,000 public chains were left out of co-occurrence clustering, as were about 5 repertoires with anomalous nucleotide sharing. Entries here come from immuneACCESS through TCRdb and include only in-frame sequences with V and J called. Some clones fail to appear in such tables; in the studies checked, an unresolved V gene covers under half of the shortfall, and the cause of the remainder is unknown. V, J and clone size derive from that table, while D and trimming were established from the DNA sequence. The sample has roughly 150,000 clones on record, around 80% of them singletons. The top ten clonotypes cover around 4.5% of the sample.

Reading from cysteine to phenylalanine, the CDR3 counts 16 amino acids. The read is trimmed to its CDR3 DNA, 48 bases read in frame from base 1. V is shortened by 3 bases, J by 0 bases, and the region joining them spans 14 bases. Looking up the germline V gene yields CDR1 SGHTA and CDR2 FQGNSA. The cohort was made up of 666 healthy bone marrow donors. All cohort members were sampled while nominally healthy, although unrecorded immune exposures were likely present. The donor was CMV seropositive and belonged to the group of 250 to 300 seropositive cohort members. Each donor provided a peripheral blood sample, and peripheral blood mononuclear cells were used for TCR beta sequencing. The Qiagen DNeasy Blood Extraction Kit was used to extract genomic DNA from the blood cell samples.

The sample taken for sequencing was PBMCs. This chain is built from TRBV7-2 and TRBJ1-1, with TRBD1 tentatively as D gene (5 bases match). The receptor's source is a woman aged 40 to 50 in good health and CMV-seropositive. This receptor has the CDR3 CASSLDGRGLNTEAFF. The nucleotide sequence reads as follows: TGTGCCAGCAGCTTGGACGGAAGGGGCTTGAACACTGAAGCTTTCTTT.